The 2 T cell receptor beta chains listed next were all sequenced from one sample in a study of blood T cell repertoires in COVID-19. Data came from immunoSEQ multiplex PCR; TCRdb stores just in-frame clones and leaves some out. The sample contains some 300,000 clones, more than 75% of which appear only once. Material for sequencing was PBMCs or T cells enriched from blood (not recorded which). The receptors were sampled from a woman in her sixties or seventies in a cohort exposed to, infected with or recovered from COVID-19 (not recorded which).

The rearrangement links TRBV10-3 to TRBJ2-3; 11 nucleotides line up with TRBD2. From germline, CDR1 is ENHRY and CDR2 SYGVKD. V shed 2 bases and J 1 base; nucleotides not matched to a gene: 11. The CDR3 runs 19 residues. For the CDR3, the DNA is TGTGCCATCAGTGAGCGCGGTCTCGGACTAGCGGGTGGCACAGATACGCAGTATTTT. Translation gives CAISERGLGLAGGTDTQYF.

The chain combines TRBV4-2 with TRBJ1-1; a possible D gene is TRBD1 (6 bases). The V end was cut by 1 base, the J end by 3 bases, with 18 bases between. Germline CDR1 is LGHNA and CDR2 is YNFKEQ. This CDR3 spans 17 amino acids. Written as DNA, the CDR3 is TGTGCCAGCAGCCAAGGGAACAGGGTGTCCGTCTACACTGAAGCTTTCTTT. Its protein is CASSQGNRVSVYTEAFF.